The clone carrying this T cell receptor beta chain was observed many times. This CDR3 spans 17 amino acids. The germline CDR1 and CDR2 sequences are MNHEY and SVGAGI. The trim removed 2 bases at V and 0 bases at J, leaving 2 bases unmatched. The data stem from a study of response to subunit inactivated influenza vaccine. Via MiXCR, TCRdb re-called the RT-PCR reads, giving one row per CDR3 protein. This sample carries about 620,000 distinct CDR3 sequences, approximately 11% of them seen once, and the ten largest clones take 8% to 13%. This same sample was also taken into another study, of T cells expressing NK-cell markers. This second report adds: The authors made TCR beta cDNA libraries by 5'RACE template switching. This switching added a universal primer site and UMIs. A range of about 1.0-8% of CD8+ T cells consisted of dominant NKG2C+ clonotypes in a handful of donors.

This chain uses TRBV6-5 with TRBJ2-3, with TRBD2 matching over 13 bases. This TCR was sampled from a man in his fifties who received an inactivated influenza vaccine. The specimen comprised PBMCs from blood, sampled on the day of vaccination. The CDR3 region has the DNA TGTGCCAGCAGTTACGGGACTAGCGGGGCTAGCACAGATACGCAGTATTTT. Protein: CASSYGTSGASTDTQYF.